This entry is about one T cell receptor beta chain. CDR1 is LNHNV and CDR2 is YYDKDF in the germline V gene (reference sequence). After removal of 0 bases from V and 7 bases from J, the junction contained 8 bases not matched to a gene. The CDR3 extends over 15 amino acids. Sequenced by immunoSEQ multiplex PCR; TCRdb stores in-frame clones only, minus some. The sample records 61,000 or so clones, over 75% being singletons. The sample belongs to a study of T cells in tumors after PD-1 blockade. Whole-study context: Patients received pembrolizumab 200 mg every 3 weeks or cemiplimab 350 mg every 2 weeks. On average, peripheral blood gave over 95,000 TCR templates and about 40,000 unique clonotypes.

The clonotype was recovered from a human donor with basal cell carcinoma. This material consisted of PBMCs, taken before anti-PD-1 treatment. The chain joins TRBV15 to TRBJ2-7; 8 bases are a match to TRBD2. The CDR3 sequence: CATSREMRGAGEQYF. CDR3 nucleotide sequence: TGTGCCACCAGCAGAGAGATGCGGGGGGCGGGAGAGCAGTACTTC.